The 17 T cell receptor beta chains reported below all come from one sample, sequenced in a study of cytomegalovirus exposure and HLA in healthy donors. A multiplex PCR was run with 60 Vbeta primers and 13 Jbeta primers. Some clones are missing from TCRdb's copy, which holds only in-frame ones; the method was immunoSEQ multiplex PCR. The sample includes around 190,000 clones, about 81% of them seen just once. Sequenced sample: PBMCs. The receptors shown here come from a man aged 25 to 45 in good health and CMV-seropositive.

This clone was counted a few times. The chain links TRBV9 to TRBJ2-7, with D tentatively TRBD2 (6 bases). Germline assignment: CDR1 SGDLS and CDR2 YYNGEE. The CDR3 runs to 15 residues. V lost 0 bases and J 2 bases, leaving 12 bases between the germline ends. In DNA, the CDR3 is TGTGCCAGCAGCGTAGGGGTAGCGGATGCCTACGAGCAGTACTTC. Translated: CASSVGVADAYEQYF.

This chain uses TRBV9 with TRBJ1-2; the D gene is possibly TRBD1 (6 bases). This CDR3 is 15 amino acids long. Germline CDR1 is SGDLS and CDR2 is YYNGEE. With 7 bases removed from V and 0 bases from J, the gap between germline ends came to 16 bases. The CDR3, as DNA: TGTGCCAGCCGCCCAGGGGACACAGCTAACTATGGCTACACCTTC. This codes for CASRPGDTANYGYTF.

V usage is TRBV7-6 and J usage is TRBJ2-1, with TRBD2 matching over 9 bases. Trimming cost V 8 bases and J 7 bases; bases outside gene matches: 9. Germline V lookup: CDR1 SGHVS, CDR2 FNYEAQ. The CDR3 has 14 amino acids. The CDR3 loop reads CASSSGATGNEQFF. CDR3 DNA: TGTGCCAGCTCTAGCGGGGCCACTGGGAATGAGCAGTTCTTC.

The CDR3 loop is CASSEGTSGESYEQYF. CDR3 bases: TGTGCCAGCAGCGAGGGGACTAGCGGGGAATCCTACGAGCAGTACTTC. The chain is built from TRBV21-1 and TRBJ2-7; the table's D gene call, TRBD2, was not cross checked with the DNA. TRBV21-1 is reported as a pseudogene. The CDR3 runs to 16 residues.

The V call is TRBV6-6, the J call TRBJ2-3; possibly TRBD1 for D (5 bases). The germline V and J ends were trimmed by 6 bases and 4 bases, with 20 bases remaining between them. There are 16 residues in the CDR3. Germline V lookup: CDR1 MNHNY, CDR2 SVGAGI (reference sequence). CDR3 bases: TGTGCCAGCAGCTCCCCACAGGAAGCCCCTTCAGATACGCAGTATTTT. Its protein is CASSSPQEAPSDTQYF.

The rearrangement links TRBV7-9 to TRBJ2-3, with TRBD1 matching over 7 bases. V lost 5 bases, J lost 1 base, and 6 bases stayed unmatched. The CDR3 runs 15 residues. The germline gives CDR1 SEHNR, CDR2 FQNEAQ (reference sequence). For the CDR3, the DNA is TGTGCCAGCAGCCCAAGGGGACAGCGCACAGATACGCAGTATTTT. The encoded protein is CASSPRGQRTDTQYF.

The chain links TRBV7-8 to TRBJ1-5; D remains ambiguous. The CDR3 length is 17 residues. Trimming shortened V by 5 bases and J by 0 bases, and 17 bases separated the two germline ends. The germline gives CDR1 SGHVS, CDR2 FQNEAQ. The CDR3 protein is CASSPGVTPISNQPQHF. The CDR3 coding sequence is TGTGCCAGCAGCCCCGGGGTCACTCCGATTAGCAATCAGCCCCAGCATTTT.

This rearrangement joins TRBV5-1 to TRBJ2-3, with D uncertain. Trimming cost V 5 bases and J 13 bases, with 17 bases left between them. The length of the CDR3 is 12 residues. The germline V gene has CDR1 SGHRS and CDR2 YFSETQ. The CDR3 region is CASSHEPAQKYF. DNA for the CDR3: TGCGCCAGCAGTCACGAACCGGCACAGAAGTATTTT.

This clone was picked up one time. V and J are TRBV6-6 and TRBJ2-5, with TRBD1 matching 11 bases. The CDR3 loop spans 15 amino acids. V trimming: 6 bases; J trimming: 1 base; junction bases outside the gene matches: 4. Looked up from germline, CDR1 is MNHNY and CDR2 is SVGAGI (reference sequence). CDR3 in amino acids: CASRSGTGGQETQYF. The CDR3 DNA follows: TGTGCCAGCAGGTCCGGGACAGGGGGCCAAGAGACCCAGTACTTC.

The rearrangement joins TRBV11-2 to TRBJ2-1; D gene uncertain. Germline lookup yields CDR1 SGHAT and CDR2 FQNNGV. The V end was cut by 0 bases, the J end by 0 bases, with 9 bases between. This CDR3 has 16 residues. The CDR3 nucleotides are TGTGCCAGCAGCTTAGAATCATTGAGCTCCTACAATGAGCAGTTCTTC. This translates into CASSLESLSSYNEQFF.

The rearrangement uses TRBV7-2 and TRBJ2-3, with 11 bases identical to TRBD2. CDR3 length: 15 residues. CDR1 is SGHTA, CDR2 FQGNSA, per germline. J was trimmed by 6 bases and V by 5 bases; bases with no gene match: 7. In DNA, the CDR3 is TGTGCCAGCAGCCTCCTAGCGGGGGGTGGGGATACGCAGTATTTT. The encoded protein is CASSLLAGGGDTQYF. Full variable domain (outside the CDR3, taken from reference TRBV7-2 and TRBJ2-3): GAGVSQSPSNKVTEKGKDVELRCDPISGHTALYWYRQSLGQGLEFLIYFQGNSAPDKSGLPSDRFSAERTGGSVSTLTIQRTQQEDSAVYLCASSLLAGGGDTQYFGPGTRLTVL.

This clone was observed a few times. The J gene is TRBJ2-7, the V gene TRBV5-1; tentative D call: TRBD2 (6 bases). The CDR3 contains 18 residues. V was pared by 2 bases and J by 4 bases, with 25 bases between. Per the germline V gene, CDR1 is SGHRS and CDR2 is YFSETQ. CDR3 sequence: CASSFRTSGLEIPYEQYF. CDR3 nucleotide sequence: TGCGCCAGCAGCTTTAGGACGTCGGGACTCGAAATACCTTACGAGCAGTACTTC.

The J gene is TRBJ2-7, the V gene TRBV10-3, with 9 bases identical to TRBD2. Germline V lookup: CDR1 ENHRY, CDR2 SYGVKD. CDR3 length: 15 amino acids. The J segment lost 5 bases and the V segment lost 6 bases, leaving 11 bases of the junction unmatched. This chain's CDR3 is CAIRDVAGALNEQYF. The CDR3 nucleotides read TGTGCCATCAGGGACGTAGCGGGAGCTCTGAACGAGCAGTACTTC.

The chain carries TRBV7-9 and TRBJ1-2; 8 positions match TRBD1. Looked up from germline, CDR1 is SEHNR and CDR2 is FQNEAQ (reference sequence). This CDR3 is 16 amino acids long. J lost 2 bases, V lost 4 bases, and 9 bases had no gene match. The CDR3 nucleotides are TGTGCCAGCAGCTCCCCGGTTTGGACAGGGAACTATGGCTACACCTTC. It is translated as CASSSPVWTGNYGYTF.

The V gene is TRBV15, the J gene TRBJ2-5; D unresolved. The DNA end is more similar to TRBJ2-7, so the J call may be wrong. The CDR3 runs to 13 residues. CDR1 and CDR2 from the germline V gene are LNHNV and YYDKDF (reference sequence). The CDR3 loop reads CATSRDLSYEQYF. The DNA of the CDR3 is TGTGCCACCAGCAGAGATCTCTCCTACGAGCAGTACTTC.

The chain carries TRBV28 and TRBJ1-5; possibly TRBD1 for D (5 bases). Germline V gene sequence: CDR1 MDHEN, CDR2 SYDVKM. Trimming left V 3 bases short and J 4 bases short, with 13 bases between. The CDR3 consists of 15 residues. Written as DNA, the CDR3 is TGTGCCAGCAGTTTCGCCCACAGGAGTAATCAGCCCCAGCATTTT. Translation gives CASSFAHRSNQPQHF.

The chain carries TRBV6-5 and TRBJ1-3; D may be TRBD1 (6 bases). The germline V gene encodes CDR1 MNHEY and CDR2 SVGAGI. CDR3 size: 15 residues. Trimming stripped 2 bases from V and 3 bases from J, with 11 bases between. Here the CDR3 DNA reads TGTGCCAGCAGTTACGGGGGCGCGAATGGAAACACCATATATTTT. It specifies CASSYGGANGNTIYF.